The 25 T cell receptor beta chains below all came from one sample that was sequenced in a study of blood T cells in healthy people across ages. A second PCR, run for roughly 7 to 12 cycles, used a sample-barcoded 5' primer plus a J-beta primer mix. TCRdb independently ran MiXCR on the 5' RACE reads; one entry per CDR3 protein. The table includes fewer than 1 million distinct CDR3 sequences, 40% to 50% detected once. Material for sequencing was blood. Receptors were obtained from a man between 60 and 70 years old in good health.

This clonotype has just a few counts. CDR3 protein: CAITPTVNTEAFF. CDR3 DNA sequence: TGTGCCATCACCCCGACAGTGAACACTGAAGCTTTCTTT. The chain recombines TRBV10-3 with TRBJ1-1; weak D call: TRBD1 (5 bases). The V gene lost 7 bases and the J gene lost 0 bases, with 9 bases spanning the gap. CDR1 and CDR2 from the germline V gene are ENHRY and SYGVKD. This CDR3 comprises 13 residues.

Only a few counts were recorded for this clonotype. CDR3 nucleotides: TGTGCCAGCAGCTTAGATGGGGGAGGGAATGAGCAGTTCTTC. Amino acid sequence: CASSLDGGGNEQFF. The chain joins TRBV7-2 to TRBJ2-1, with 7 bases matching TRBD2. This CDR3 spans 14 amino acids. Losses at the gene ends were 1 base for V and 7 bases for J; bases not matched to a gene: 4. Germline V gene data show CDR1 as SGHTA and CDR2 as FQGNSA.

This clonotype was counted a few times. J is TRBJ2-3 and V is TRBV9; no clear D gene. The germline V gene encodes CDR1 SGDLS and CDR2 YYNGEE. CDR3 length: 15 amino acids. V gave up 4 bases and J gave up 1 base, with 13 bases separating them. The CDR3 DNA reads TGTGCCAGCAGCACCTCTAGGGTGGGCACAGATACGCAGTATTTT. Amino acid sequence: CASSTSRVGTDTQYF.

Details on this clonotype: Possible read error: a much larger clone is one base away. V usage is TRBV20-1 and J usage is TRBJ2-3; 11 bases align to TRBD2. Per the germline V gene, CDR1 is DFQATT and CDR2 is SNEGSKA (reference sequence). Unmatched junction bases numbered 1, after V lost 3 bases and J lost 2 bases. The CDR3 spans 14 residues. The CDR3 coding sequence is TGCAGTGCTAGGACTAGCGGGGACACAGATACGCAGTATTTT. Its translation: CSARTSGDTDTQYF.

V is TRBV7-9 and J is TRBJ2-7; TRBD2 matches at 8 bases. V lost 11 bases, J lost 0 bases, and 6 bases stayed unmatched. This CDR3 contains 13 residues. Germline V gene lookup returns CDR1 SEHNR and CDR2 FQNEAQ (reference sequence). The CDR3 loop reads CAGQGTSSYEQYF. As DNA, the CDR3 is TGTGCCGGTCAGGGGACTAGCTCCTACGAGCAGTACTTC.

This clonotype occurred a few times. The gene calls are TRBV9 and TRBJ2-1; possibly TRBD1 for D (6 bases). Germline values: CDR1 SGDLS, CDR2 YYNGEE. Trimming left V 4 bases short and J 0 bases short, with 17 bases between. This CDR3 is built from 17 residues. CDR3: CASSPSWGPSSYNEQFF. The CDR3 DNA sequence: TGTGCCAGCAGCCCCAGCTGGGGGCCGAGCTCCTACAATGAGCAGTTCTTC.

This chain links TRBV10-3 with TRBJ2-1; TRBD2 matches at 9 bases. The CDR3 totals 16 residues. The V gene's germline CDR1 is ENHRY and CDR2 SYGVKD. V lost 4 bases to trimming and J lost 9 bases; unmatched junction nucleotides: 13. CDR3 nucleotide sequence: TGTGCCATCAGTGGGACCGGCCTAGCGGGGATGGGTGAGCAGTTCTTC. This gives the protein CAISGTGLAGMGEQFF.

J is TRBJ2-4 and V is TRBV4-3, with TRBD2 matching 9 bases. Germline values: CDR1 LGHNA, CDR2 YSLEER. CDR3 length: 17 residues. V lost 0 bases, J lost 8 bases, and 11 bases stayed unmatched. The CDR3 protein is CASSQDVGRGGLDIQYF. The CDR3 bases are TGCGCCAGCAGCCAAGATGTTGGGCGGGGGGGCCTTGACATTCAGTACTTC.

This clonotype is a singleton in its sample. The chain carries TRBV5-1 and TRBJ2-2, with 8 nucleotides matching TRBD1. Germline V gene lookup returns CDR1 SGHRS and CDR2 YFSETQ. V shed 6 bases, J shed 7 bases, and the junction held 5 bases outside the gene matches. The CDR3 covers 13 residues. CDR3 protein: CASTPTGGGELFF. CDR3 DNA sequence: TGCGCCAGCACCCCTACAGGGGGCGGGGAGCTGTTTTTT.

This clonotype occurred once. The J gene is TRBJ2-1, the V gene TRBV7-3, with 8 bases identical to TRBD1. Germline assignment: CDR1 SGHTA and CDR2 FQGTGA. There are 16 residues in the CDR3. The trim removed 4 bases at V and 7 bases at J, leaving 12 bases unmatched. CDR3 in amino acids: CASSSNLAYRGNEQFF. CDR3 DNA sequence: TGTGCCAGCAGCTCAAATTTGGCCTACAGGGGGAATGAGCAGTTCTTC. The variable domain in full, completed from reference TRBV7-3 and TRBJ2-1, reads GAGVSQTPSNKVTEKGKYVELRCDPISGHTALYWYRQSLGQGPEFLIYFQGTGAADDSGLPNDRFFAVRPEGSVSTLKIQRTERGDSAVYLCASSSNLAYRGNEQFFGPGTRLTVL.

This chain connects TRBV11-3 to TRBJ2-1; no definite D call. This CDR3 comprises 13 residues. From germline, CDR1 is SGHNT and CDR2 YENEEA. Trimming cost V 0 bases and J 4 bases, with 4 bases left between them. CDR3 protein: CASSLEQYNEQFF. In nucleotides, the CDR3 is TGTGCCAGCAGCTTAGAGCAGTACAATGAGCAGTTCTTC.

The chain is built from TRBV12-3 or TRBV12-4 and TRBJ2-3; D may be TRBD1 or TRBD2 (5 bases each). V lost 5 bases and J lost 6, with 15 bases in between. The CDR3 runs to 14 residues. CDR3 amino acids: CASSPTRGRDTQYF. CDR3 nucleotides: TGTGCCAGCAGTCCCACTAGGGGCCGGGATACGCAGTATTTT.

The V call is TRBV20-1, the J call TRBJ1-5; 7 positions agree with TRBD1. The trim removed 6 bases at V and 1 base at J, leaving 6 bases unmatched. Germline CDR1 DFQATT, CDR2 SNEGSKA (reference sequence). CDR3 length: 14 residues. CDR3 bases: TGCAGTGCAAGACAGGGAGGGAGCAATCAGCCCCAGCATTTT. Amino acids: CSARQGGSNQPQHF.

The chain carries TRBV11-1 and TRBJ1-1; D remains unclear. Germline assignment: CDR1 SGHAT and CDR2 FQDESV (reference sequence). V lost 5 bases, J lost 1 base, and 11 bases lay in between. CDR3 length equals 14 residues. This CDR3 reads CASSQGRTNTEAFF. The DNA of the CDR3 is TGTGCCAGCAGCCAAGGACGGACGAACACTGAAGCTTTCTTT.

This chain links TRBV7-2 with TRBJ1-1; D possibly corresponds to TRBD1 (5 bases). This CDR3 region has 15 residues. The V gene's germline CDR1 is SGHTA and CDR2 FQGNSA. The ends were cut back, 2 bases at V and 7 bases at J, with 17 bases in the middle. CDR3 nucleotides: TGTGCCAGCAGCTTATTTGGGACTTGGGGAAGTGAAGCTTTCTTT. Protein sequence: CASSLFGTWGSEAFF.

The chain couples TRBV12-3 or TRBV12-4 to TRBJ2-3; D is undetermined. Trimming cost V 2 bases and J 5 bases, with 8 bases left between them. This CDR3 has 13 amino acids. CDR3 sequence: CASSLPDQDTQYF. The DNA for the CDR3 is TGTGCCAGCAGTTTACCGGACCAAGATACGCAGTATTTT.

This clonotype was seen more than once but under ten times. The V and J genes are TRBV29-1 and TRBJ1-2; TRBD1 aligns across 7 bases. Trimming at V came to 6 bases and at J to 4 bases, leaving 5 bases not matched to a gene. From germline, CDR1 is SQVTM and CDR2 ANQGSEA. This CDR3 has 12 residues. In nucleotides, the CDR3 is TGCAGCGTCGACGGGACAGTCTATGGCTACACCTTC. Translating gives CSVDGTVYGYTF.

This clonotype was counted only a few times. At one of its ends the junction is not consistent with the germline gene, which may arise from a read error. The chain is built from TRBV10-3 and TRBJ1-1, with D uncertain. In germline, CDR1 is ENHRY, CDR2 SYGVKD. This CDR3 has 15 amino acids. This CDR3 reads CVISEVSGMNTEAFF. The DNA of the CDR3 is TGTGTCATCAGTGAGGTTTCCGGGATGAACACTGAAGCTTTCTTT.

This clonotype has a count of ten or more. The CDR3, as DNA: TGTGCCAGCAGCGTAGCGGCGGATACGCAGTATTTT. Protein sequence: CASSVAADTQYF. This chain uses TRBV9 with TRBJ2-3; unclear D gene. The CDR3 has 12 residues. CDR1 is SGDLS, CDR2 YYNGEE, per germline. Trimming shortened V by 0 bases and J by 6 bases, and 5 bases separated the two germline ends.

This clonotype was observed a few times. This chain links TRBV12-3 or TRBV12-4 with TRBJ2-5; D is unresolved. V dropped 10 bases and J dropped 0 bases, with 12 bases sitting between them. The CDR3 is 13 amino acids. CDR3 DNA sequence: TGTGCCACCCGCAAGGGCAACCAAGAGACCCAGTACTTC. Translating gives CATRKGNQETQYF.

In regard to this clonotype: At one boundary the junction diverges from the germline segment, which might be a read error. J is TRBJ2-5 and V is TRBV6-2 or TRBV6-3; D perhaps matches TRBD2 (6 bases). CDR1 and CDR2 from the germline V gene are MNHEY and SVGEGT. The CDR3 is 14 residues long. CDR3 in DNA: TGTGTCAGCAGGCGGGACCTGCCCCAAGAGACCCAGTACTTC. Protein: CVSRRDLPQETQYF.

This chain links TRBV12-3 or TRBV12-4 with TRBJ2-1, with 15 nucleotides matching TRBD2. V gave up 6 bases and J gave up 8 bases; unmatched junction bases: 5. The CDR3 has 15 residues. The DNA for the CDR3 is TGTGCCAGCAGAAGGACTAGCGGGGGGGGTCATGAGCAGTTCTTC. It codes for CASRRTSGGGHEQFF.

V usage is TRBV7-2 and J usage is TRBJ2-5, with D possibly matching TRBD2 (5 bases). Germline-derived CDR1 and CDR2 are SGHTA and FQGNSA. This CDR3 comprises 14 residues. Trimming took 5 bases from V and 11 from J, leaving 21 bases between them. CDR3 region: CASSQLAGYNEQYF. CDR3 DNA: TGTGCCAGCAGCCAGCTAGCTGGGTACAATGAGCAGTACTTC.

The chain uses TRBV6-1 and TRBJ2-7, with TRBD1 matching over 10 bases. The ends lost 10 bases at V and 6 bases at J; junction bases unmatched: 9. Per the germline V gene, CDR1 is MNHNS and CDR2 is SASEGT. The CDR3 sequence is 13 residues long. The DNA for the CDR3 is TGTGCCATCACGTGGACAGGGGGGACCGAGCAGTACTTC. Translating gives CAITWTGGTEQYF.

The genes are TRBV5-1 and TRBJ2-3; D not resolved. Germline CDR1 is SGHRS and CDR2 is YFSETQ. The CDR3 length is 13 residues. The V and J ends lost 1 base and 2 bases respectively, with 5 bases between them. In nucleotides, the CDR3 is TGCGCCAGCAGCTTGCAGATCACAGATACGCAGTATTTT. As protein: CASSLQITDTQYF. The whole variable domain, filled in from reference TRBV5-1 and TRBJ2-3, reads KAGVTQTPRYLIKTRGQQVTLSCSPISGHRSVSWYQQTPGQGLQFLFEYFSETQRNKGNFPGRFSGRQFSNSRSEMNVSTLELGDSALYLCASSLQITDTQYFGPGTRLTVL.